Presented here are 14 T cell receptor beta chains from one specimen sequenced in a study of neurological immune-mediated disorders (dated by TCRdb to about 2019). The time point label, as the study defines it: longitudinal time-point 1 (baseline). The method was 5' RACE. The run used an Illumina HiSeq 2500. The raw public reads went through TCRdb reprocessing: fastp at Q25, MiXCR clone calling, in-frame beta chains kept. Every distinct CDR3 protein forms one entry, paired with its most common genes and DNA. This sample gives over 55,000 distinct CDR3 sequences in total; 10% of them show up just once. The ten largest clonotypes hold 8.5% to 10% of the sample. Material: PBMCs. Source of these receptors: a man aged 30-40 years in good health.

This clonotype was counted many times. The chain uses TRBV27 and TRBJ2-2, with 10 bases aligning to TRBD2. The germline V gene encodes CDR1 MNHEY and CDR2 SMNVEV (reference sequence). This CDR3 comprises 17 residues. The V and J ends lost 6 bases and 1 base, in that order; junction bases with no gene match: 8. The CDR3 DNA reads TGTGCCAGCAGCCGGGACAGGACTAGCGGGAACACCGGGGAGCTGTTTTTT. Translating it yields CASSRDRTSGNTGELFF.

The chain couples TRBV5-1 to TRBJ1-3; D ambiguous. Trimming removed 4 bases from V and 3 bases from J, with 11 bases in between. This CDR3 is built from 14 residues. In germline, CDR1 is SGHRS, CDR2 YFSETQ. CDR3 loop: CASSLGGVGNTIYF. Written as DNA, the CDR3 is TGCGCCAGCAGCCTCGGCGGCGTTGGAAACACCATATATTTT.

The genes are TRBV15 and TRBJ2-7, with D hard to call. Germline CDR1 reads LNHNV; CDR2 reads YYDKDF (reference sequence). The CDR3 is 15 residues long. The V end lost 3 bases, the J end lost 3 bases, and 15 bases lay between the germline ends. CDR3 nucleotides: TGTGCCACCAGCAGGGCTACAACGGGCGTCTACGAGCAGTACTTC. Its translation: CATSRATTGVYEQYF.

At least ten counts were recorded for this clonotype. The chain joins TRBV5-1 to TRBJ2-5; 9 bases fit TRBD2. V dropped 4 bases and J dropped 3; count of bases not matched to a gene: 7. The CDR3 extends over 15 amino acids. Germline CDR1 SGHRS, CDR2 YFSETQ. The DNA for the CDR3 is TGCGCCAGCAGCGCGACGACTAGCGGTGAAGAGACCCAGTACTTC. The encoded protein is CASSATTSGEETQYF.

This clonotype was seen many times. The chain employs TRBV20-1 and TRBJ1-2, with 12 nucleotides matching TRBD1. The CDR3 totals 16 residues. Germline CDR1 and CDR2: DFQATT and SNEGSKA (reference sequence). V shed 0 bases and J 6 bases; nucleotides not matched to a gene: 8. DNA of the CDR3: TGCAGTGCTAGAGATAGGGACAGGGGGCCTCTGGATGGCTACACCTTC. Its protein is CSARDRDRGPLDGYTF.

In this sample, this clonotype turned up many times. J is TRBJ2-5 and V is TRBV21-1; the listed D gene, TRBD1, was not tested against the DNA. TRBV21-1 is noted as a pseudogene. The CDR3 spans 14 residues. The CDR3 DNA sequence: TGTGCCAGCGAAGGGACGCTCAGACAAGAGACCCAGTACTTC. Protein product: CASEGTLRQETQYF.

This clonotype was counted many times. CDR3 coding DNA: TGTGCCAGCACCGAACTTTATAGCGATGAGCAGTTCTTC. It codes for CASTELYSDEQFF. The chain employs TRBV27 and TRBJ2-1, with a tentative D call TRBD2 (5 bases). Germline CDR1 reads MNHEY; CDR2 reads SMNVEV (reference sequence). The V and J ends lost 7 bases and 8 bases respectively, with 15 bases between them. The CDR3 has 13 residues.

In this sample, this clonotype turned up many times. The chain combines TRBV10-3 with TRBJ1-1; TRBD1 might be the D (6 bases). Trimming took off 3 bases at V and 5 bases at J, with 10 bases between the two ends. Germline CDR1 reads ENHRY; CDR2 reads SYGVKD. This CDR3 has 13 amino acids. CDR3 protein: CAISERGETEAFF. The CDR3 nucleotides read TGTGCCATCAGTGAAAGGGGGGAGACTGAAGCTTTCTTT.

The sample holds many counts of this clonotype. The DNA of the CDR3 is TGCGCCAGCAGCTTGAGCGGGAGTTGGAATGAGCAGTTCTTC. It encodes CASSLSGSWNEQFF. The chain recombines TRBV5-1 with TRBJ2-1; the match to TRBD2 covers 8 bases. CDR3 size: 14 residues. Germline CDR1 is SGHRS and CDR2 is YFSETQ. V lost 1 base and J lost 7; bases outside the gene matches: 4.

The table lists this clonotype with many counts. The chain has TRBV29-1 and TRBJ2-1, with no clear D. The CDR3 consists of 14 residues. V lost 6 bases, J lost 0 bases, and 12 bases lay in between. The germline V gene has CDR1 SQVTM and CDR2 ANQGSEA. The CDR3 DNA follows: TGCAGCGTCGATCCCAACTACTCCTACAATGAGCAGTTCTTC. Translation: CSVDPNYSYNEQFF.

This clonotype was seen ten or more times. The chain has TRBV5-1 and TRBJ2-5; TRBD1 aligns across 8 bases. The CDR3 runs 15 residues. After removal of 0 bases from V and 0 bases from J, the junction contained 1 base not matched to a gene. The V gene's germline CDR1 is SGHRS and CDR2 YFSETQ. CDR3 nucleotide sequence: TGCGCCAGCAGCTTGGGGGACAGGAACCAAGAGACCCAGTACTTC. Its translation is CASSLGDRNQETQYF.

This clonotype was observed a few times. V gene TRBV20-1 combines with J gene TRBJ2-7; no firm D call. The germline CDR1 and CDR2 sequences are DFQATT and SNEGSKA (reference sequence). The CDR3 consists of 12 residues. Trimming stripped 1 base from V and 4 bases from J, with 8 bases between. Here the CDR3 reads CSARASQYEQYF. In DNA form, the CDR3 reads TGCAGTGCTAGAGCGTCACAGTACGAGCAGTACTTC.

This clonotype appeared many times. The rearrangement uses TRBV5-1 and TRBJ2-7; 9 positions match TRBD1. This CDR3 comprises 13 residues. The J segment lost 2 bases and the V segment lost 3 bases, leaving 0 bases of the junction unmatched. Germline assignment: CDR1 SGHRS and CDR2 YFSETQ. The CDR3 here is CASSWTGAYEQYF. As DNA, the CDR3 is TGCGCCAGCAGCTGGACAGGGGCCTACGAGCAGTACTTC.

In its sample, this clonotype was seen many times. The chain recombines TRBV3-1 with TRBJ2-6; D not resolved. Trimming took off 6 bases at V and 0 bases at J, with 15 bases between the two ends. Germline-derived CDR1 and CDR2 are LGHDT and YNNKEL (reference sequence). CDR3 length equals 17 residues. DNA for the CDR3: TGTGCCAGCAGAAATAGGGTTCGGGTCTCTGGGGCCAACGTCCTGACTTTC. Translated: CASRNRVRVSGANVLTF.